Following are 25 T cell receptor beta chains from one sample sequenced in a study of blood T cell repertoires in COVID-19. The assay was immunoSEQ multiplex PCR, and TCRdb's table has in-frame clones only and misses some. Seen here are around 160,000 clones, approximately 86% observed once, and the top ten hold roughly 4%. Sequencing used PBMCs or T cells enriched from blood (not recorded which). The receptors shown here come from a woman in her thirties or forties who had been exposed to COVID-19.

The chain employs TRBV7-2 and TRBJ1-1; perhaps TRBD1 as D (5 bases). From germline, CDR1 is SGHTA and CDR2 FQGNSA. V lost 7 bases and J 4 bases, leaving 13 bases between the germline ends. The CDR3 length is 13 residues. The CDR3, as DNA: TGTGCCAGCACCCGGGCCGGGGGCACTGAAGCTTTCTTT. This gives the protein CASTRAGGTEAFF.

The V and J genes are TRBV18 and TRBJ1-1, with 8 bases that match TRBD1. This CDR3 spans 14 amino acids. The V gene end was trimmed by 6 bases and the J gene end by 8 bases; junction bases not matched to a gene: 11. CDR1 and CDR2 from the germline V gene are KGHSH and LQKENI. The CDR3 reads CASSSRGPGQEAFF. The CDR3 nucleotides read TGTGCCAGCTCCTCCAGGGGGCCGGGACAGGAAGCTTTCTTT.

V and J are TRBV3-1 (or the pseudogene TRBV3-2) and TRBJ2-5; 8 bases match TRBD2. CDR1 LGHDT and CDR2 YNNKEL come from the germline V gene (reference sequence). The CDR3 extends over 16 amino acids. Trimming removed 4 bases from V and 2 bases from J; junction bases left unmatched: 9. CDR3 protein: CASSLWSAGGQETQYF. The CDR3 DNA reads TGTGCCAGCAGCCTCTGGTCGGCGGGGGGTCAAGAGACCCAGTACTTC.

This clone was seen once. This chain uses TRBV6-5 with TRBJ2-1; D is uncertain. V was shortened by 0 bases and J by 1 base, with 10 bases between the two germline ends. Germline lookup yields CDR1 MNHEY and CDR2 SVGAGI. The CDR3 runs 16 residues. DNA of the CDR3: TGTGCCAGCAGTTACTCTCACTATGGGTCCTACAATGAGCAGTTCTTC. It translates to CASSYSHYGSYNEQFF.

CDR3 sequence (DNA): TGTGCCAGCAGTCCTAGCGGGGGGCCTCAAGAGACCCAGTACTTC. This codes for CASSPSGGPQETQYF. The chain links TRBV3-1 (or the pseudogene TRBV3-2) to TRBJ2-5; TRBD2 agrees at 11 bases. The CDR3 spans 15 residues. With 6 bases clipped from V and 2 bases from J, the junction kept 5 bases outside the gene matches. Germline V gene sequence: CDR1 LGHDT, CDR2 YNNKEL (reference sequence).

This clone was recorded only once. The chain carries TRBV19 and TRBJ1-2; TRBD1 is a possible D gene (5 bases). Trimming cost V 4 bases and J 4 bases, with 16 bases left between them. Germline-derived CDR1 and CDR2 are LNHDA and SQIVND (reference sequence). The CDR3 spans 15 residues. The CDR3 reads CASSTLSGPLYGYTF. Here the CDR3 DNA reads TGTGCCAGTAGTACCCTCTCAGGGCCTCTCTATGGCTACACCTTC.

Points on this clone: The junction does not match germline at one end; this may be a read error. The rearrangement links TRBV7-8 to TRBJ1-1; tentatively, D is TRBD1 (5 bases). In germline, CDR1 is SGHVS, CDR2 FQNEAQ. This CDR3 contains 14 residues. The CDR3 DNA is TGTGCCAGCTTCCCGGGACTGATGAACGCTGAAGCTTTCTTT. Translated: CASFPGLMNAEAFF.

CDR3 region: CASSKQGSDTQYF. The CDR3, as DNA: TGCGCCAGCAGCAAACAGGGGTCAGATACGCAGTATTTT. The V call is TRBV5-1, the J call TRBJ2-3; 7 positions agree with TRBD1. The germline gives CDR1 SGHRS, CDR2 YFSETQ. The V segment lost 4 bases and the J segment 4 bases; nucleotides outside the gene matches: 3. This CDR3 comprises 13 residues.

The V gene is TRBV7-9, the J gene TRBJ1-3; D uncertain. The CDR3 runs to 12 residues. Trimming took 5 bases from V and 8 from J, leaving 10 bases between them. The V gene's germline CDR1 is SEHNR and CDR2 FQNEAQ (reference sequence). The CDR3 protein is CASSPSQDTIYF. The CDR3 DNA is TGTGCCAGCAGCCCGAGCCAAGACACCATATATTTT.

The chain couples TRBV28 to TRBJ2-2; D may be TRBD1 (6 bases). V lost 6 bases, J lost 0 bases, and 20 bases lay in between. Germline V gives CDR1 MDHEN, CDR2 SYDVKM. The CDR3 length is 18 residues. DNA for the CDR3: TGTGCCAGCAGGGAAATCAGGGGCGCAACTTCGAACACCGGGGAGCTGTTTTTT. It encodes CASREIRGATSNTGELFF. Full variable domain (rest looked up from reference TRBV28 and TRBJ2-2): DVKVTQSSRYLVKRTGEKVFLECVQDMDHENMFWYRQDPGLGLRLIYFSYDVKMKEKGDIPEGYSVSREKKERFSLILESASTNQTSMYLCASREIRGATSNTGELFFGEGSRLTVL.

The chain uses TRBV7-9 and TRBJ1-2; TRBD1 is a possible D gene (6 bases). Trimming removed 6 bases from V and 6 bases from J, with 11 bases in between. The CDR3 sequence is 12 residues long. Germline V gives CDR1 SEHNR, CDR2 FQNEAQ (reference sequence). CDR3 protein: CASSLQGNGYTF. The CDR3 DNA is TGTGCCAGCAGTTTACAGGGAAATGGCTACACCTTC.

The J gene is TRBJ1-5, the V gene TRBV21-1; the table's D call TRBD1 went unverified against the DNA. TRBV21-1 is reported as a pseudogene. This CDR3 has 16 amino acids. CDR3 sequence: CASKKGDRTRSQPQHF. CDR3 DNA: TGTGCCAGCAAAAAGGGAGACAGGACAAGGAGTCAGCCCCAGCATTTT.

The chain employs TRBV5-8 and TRBJ2-1, with TRBD1 as a possible D gene (6 bases). Trimming pared 4 bases from V and 3 bases from J, leaving 14 bases between. The CDR3 extends over 15 amino acids. The germline CDR1 and CDR2 sequences are SGHTS and YDEGEE. Written as DNA, the CDR3 is TGTGCCAGCAGCGTCCGGGACACCCACTACAATGAGCAGTTCTTC. This codes for CASSVRDTHYNEQFF.

V gene TRBV2 combines with J gene TRBJ1-5; possible D gene TRBD1, 5 bases. Germline V gene lookup returns CDR1 SNHLY and CDR2 FYNNEI. This CDR3 is built from 16 residues. V lost 2 bases and J 4 bases, leaving 15 bases between the germline ends. The CDR3 sequence is CASSEQGQALNQPQHF. CDR3 nucleotides: TGTGCCAGCAGTGAACAGGGCCAGGCCCTGAATCAGCCCCAGCATTTT.

The count of this clone is one. This sequence joins TRBV10-1 and TRBJ2-3, with 12 bases that match TRBD1. The germline gives CDR1 WNHNN, CDR2 SYGVQD (reference sequence). V was clipped by 6 bases and J by 2 bases; unmatched bases: 3. CDR3 length: 15 amino acids. CDR3 DNA sequence: TGCGCCAGCAGCCCGGGACAGGGGGCCACAGATACGCAGTATTTT. As protein: CASSPGQGATDTQYF.

The chain uses TRBV9 and TRBJ1-1, with D tentatively TRBD1 (5 bases). CDR1 and CDR2 from the germline V gene are SGDLS and YYNGEE. This CDR3 region has 15 residues. V lost 4 bases, J lost 1 base, and 14 bases lay in between. Here the CDR3 reads CASSPRGTENTEAFF. As DNA, the CDR3 is TGTGCCAGCAGCCCACGGGGGACCGAGAACACTGAAGCTTTCTTT.

This clone was found a few times. The chain links TRBV18 to TRBJ1-2; no clear D. The V end was cut by 1 base, the J end by 6 bases, with 9 bases between. CDR1 and CDR2 (germline): KGHSH, LQKENI. This CDR3 is built from 13 residues. CDR3 sequence reads: CASSPLPVDGYTF. The DNA of the CDR3 is TGTGCCAGCTCACCACTACCAGTCGATGGCTACACCTTC.

V gene TRBV28 combines with J gene TRBJ1-2, with 7 bases lining up with TRBD1. The CDR3 length is 15 residues. Germline V gene sequence: CDR1 MDHEN, CDR2 SYDVKM. The V gene end was trimmed by 5 bases and the J gene end by 6 bases; junction bases not matched to a gene: 12. In nucleotides, the CDR3 is TGTGCCAGCAGTCACCCCCCCGACAGGGTTGATGGCTACACCTTC. Encoded protein: CASSHPPDRVDGYTF.

This clone showed up just once. Here the CDR3 DNA reads TGCAGCGTGGGGCAGGGACTAAACACTGAAGCTTTCTTT. Encoded protein: CSVGQGLNTEAFF. The rearrangement joins TRBV29-1 to TRBJ1-1; tentatively, D is TRBD1 (5 bases). Germline V CDR1 and CDR2: SQVTM, ANQGSEA. The CDR3 spans 13 residues. Trimming pared 6 bases from V and 2 bases from J, leaving 13 bases between.

This sequence joins TRBV6-5 and TRBJ2-1; 8 bases fit TRBD2. Germline V lookup: CDR1 MNHEY, CDR2 SVGAGI. This CDR3 comprises 14 residues. The trim removed 5 bases at V and 5 bases at J, leaving 5 bases unmatched. CDR3 region: CASSRVAGNNEQFF. The CDR3 nucleotides read TGTGCCAGCAGTAGAGTAGCGGGGAACAATGAGCAGTTCTTC.

The V and J genes are TRBV7-9 and TRBJ1-1, with 8 bases that match TRBD1. In germline, CDR1 is SEHNR, CDR2 FQNEAQ (reference sequence). The CDR3 runs 16 residues. With V trimmed by 3 bases and J by 3 bases, 9 bases remained unmatched. CDR3 nucleotides: TGTGCCAGCAGCTTTGACGGACAGGGCTCGGACACTGAAGCTTTCTTT. Translating gives CASSFDGQGSDTEAFF. The complete variable domain, with remaining parts taken from reference TRBV7-9 and TRBJ1-1, reads DTGVSQNPRHKITKRGQNVTFRCDPISEHNRLYWYRQTLGQGPEFLTYFQNEAQLEKSRLLSDRFSAERPKGSFSTLEIQRTEQGDSAMYLCASSFDGQGSDTEAFFGQGTRLTVV.

The rearrangement joins TRBV12-5 to TRBJ1-5; no clear D. In germline, CDR1 is LGHNT, CDR2 FRNRAP. V gave up 7 bases and J gave up 3 bases, with 16 bases separating them. CDR3 length equals 15 residues. The CDR3 reads CASVAGESNNQPQHF. The CDR3 region has the DNA TGTGCTAGTGTAGCGGGTGAGAGCAACAATCAGCCCCAGCATTTT.

This chain uses TRBV9 with TRBJ1-1; no reliable D call. V was pared by 4 bases and J by 0 bases, with 16 bases between. The germline gives CDR1 SGDLS, CDR2 YYNGEE. The CDR3 spans 16 residues. The CDR3 DNA sequence: TGTGCCAGCAGCCCAGGTGATCGGACTTTGAACACTGAAGCTTTCTTT. Its protein product is CASSPGDRTLNTEAFF.

The chain recombines TRBV2 with TRBJ1-4; D gene unclear. Germline V lookup: CDR1 SNHLY, CDR2 FYNNEI. CDR3 length: 15 residues. Trimming cost V 4 bases and J 0 bases, with 9 bases left between them. The CDR3 DNA sequence: TGTGCCAGCAGTGCGTATACTCCAACTAATGAAAAACTGTTTTTT. Translating gives CASSAYTPTNEKLFF.

The chain carries TRBV7-9 and TRBJ1-3; D gene uncertain. Trimming left V 3 bases short and J 2 bases short, with 8 bases between. The CDR3 sequence is 14 residues long. The germline V gene encodes CDR1 SEHNR and CDR2 FQNEAQ (reference sequence). The CDR3 sequence: CASSFFQAGNTIYF. The CDR3 DNA sequence: TGTGCCAGCAGCTTTTTCCAGGCTGGAAACACCATATATTTT. The full variable domain, its missing parts supplied by reference TRBV7-9 and TRBJ1-3, is DTGVSQNPRHKITKRGQNVTFRCDPISEHNRLYWYRQTLGQGPEFLTYFQNEAQLEKSRLLSDRFSAERPKGSFSTLEIQRTEQGDSAMYLCASSFFQAGNTIYFGEGSWLTVV.